This T cell receptor beta chain was profiled in a study of cytomegalovirus exposure and HLA in healthy donors. Primers: 60 Vbeta forward and 13 Jbeta reverse. Method: immunoSEQ multiplex PCR; TCRdb's copy keeps in-frame clones and lacks some. The repertoire has about 95,000 clones, about 76% of them found once; the top ten carry about 4.4%. CDR3 length: 14 residues. Germline loops: CDR1 LNHDA, CDR2 SQIVND (reference sequence). With 3 bases clipped from V and 4 bases from J, the junction kept 5 bases outside the gene matches. Despite likely unrecorded immune exposures, the donors were nominally healthy at the time of sampling.

The chain couples TRBV19 to TRBJ1-1; 7 bases match TRBD1. Specimen: PBMCs. This receptor was taken from a woman aged 70-85 years in good health and CMV-seropositive. CDR3 nucleotide sequence: TGTGCCAGTAGTATGGTCAGGGGGAGCACTGAAGCTTTCTTT. Translated, it gives CASSMVRGSTEAFF.